This T cell receptor (beta chain) was captured in a study of T-cell memory formation after mild COVID-19. Turning to the study itself: Clusters were largely donor specific.

TCRdb processed the 5' RACE reads anew with MiXCR; each CDR3 protein has one entry. The top ten clones hold 12% of a sample with 160,000 or so distinct CDR3 sequences, roughly 31% of them seen once. CDR3 length equals 15 residues. With 6 bases clipped from V and 10 bases from J, the junction kept 14 bases outside the gene matches. With regard to this clonotype: Its antigen is unknown.

Findings and caveats of the study: The CD4+ clones that contracted clustered mainly within CM and EM, and the CD8+ clones concentrated in EMRA. Balance between CD4 and CD8 was seen in clones contracting day 15 to 85, and a CD4+ lean was seen in later expanders.

The clonotype was recovered from an adult woman who had mild COVID-19 (a few samples of this study predate the infection). Cell type and time point are not known. This sequence joins TRBV12-3 or TRBV12-4 and TRBJ2-1, with 8 bases matching TRBD1. The sample taken for sequencing was PBMCs or a T cell subset sorted from them (not recorded which). CDR3 amino acids: CASSSGGSWTGEQFF. Here the CDR3 DNA reads TGTGCCAGCAGCTCAGGGGGCAGCTGGACAGGGGAGCAGTTCTTC.